Listed here are 28 T cell receptor beta chains from one sample, sequenced in a study of T-cell memory formation after mild COVID-19. TCRdb itself ran the 5' RACE reads through MiXCR, one entry per CDR3 protein. The table lists about 110,000 distinct CDR3 sequences, around 12% of them singletons. The sample was PBMCs or a T cell subset sorted from them (not recorded which). Every receptor here comes from an adult woman who had mild COVID-19 (a few samples of this study predate the infection). Cell type and time point are not known.

This clonotype was recorded a few times. The rearrangement joins TRBV6-1 to TRBJ2-7; 8 nucleotides line up with TRBD1. This CDR3 spans 16 amino acids. Germline CDR1 is MNHNS and CDR2 is SASEGT. The V segment lost 4 bases and the J segment 3 bases; nucleotides outside the gene matches: 11. The CDR3 protein is CASSAYAGGAVYEQYF. CDR3 nucleotide sequence: TGTGCCAGCAGTGCTTACGCAGGGGGCGCAGTCTACGAGCAGTACTTC.

Many counts were recorded for this clonotype. The chain links TRBV12-3 or TRBV12-4 to TRBJ2-7; 7 bases match TRBD1. This CDR3 is 14 amino acids long. V trimming: 5 bases; J trimming: 1 base; junction bases outside the gene matches: 5. In DNA, the CDR3 is TGTGCCAGCAGTACCGGGGACAGTTCCTACGAGCAGTACTTC. Translated, it gives CASSTGDSSYEQYF.

This clonotype was seen ten or more times. The chain carries TRBV30 and TRBJ2-2; 7 bases align to TRBD1. V was clipped by 2 bases and J by 4 bases; unmatched bases: 4. The germline V gene encodes CDR1 GTSNPN and CDR2 SVGIG (reference sequence). CDR3 length: 14 residues. CDR3 sequence reads: CAWSWGQPTGELFF. In DNA form, the CDR3 reads TGTGCCTGGAGTTGGGGACAGCCCACCGGGGAGCTGTTTTTT.

There are a few counts of this clonotype. The V call is TRBV4-1, the J call TRBJ2-5; 9 bases agree with TRBD1. CDR1 and CDR2 from the germline V gene are MGHRA and YSYEKL. Trimming took 3 bases from V and 5 from J; bases not matched to a gene: 7. The CDR3 totals 15 residues. CDR3 region: CASSHLTGGGETQYF. The CDR3 DNA reads as TGCGCCAGCAGCCACCTGACAGGGGGGGGTGAGACCCAGTACTTC.

The chain uses TRBV10-3 and TRBJ2-7; D is unclear. Germline V lookup: CDR1 ENHRY, CDR2 SYGVKD. The V end was cut by 0 bases, the J end by 6 bases, with 3 bases between. This CDR3 comprises 11 residues. This CDR3 is CAISESLEQYF. CDR3 nucleotides: TGTGCCATCAGTGAGTCGCTCGAGCAGTACTTC.

A few counts support this clonotype. This chain joins TRBV6-6 and TRBJ2-1; 10 bases are a match to TRBD2. V shed 0 bases and J 4 bases; nucleotides not matched to a gene: 9. This CDR3 contains 18 residues. The germline gives CDR1 MNHNY, CDR2 SVGAGI (reference sequence). CDR3 residues: CASSYSYSGGDPYNEQFF. In nucleotides, the CDR3 is TGTGCCAGCAGTTACTCGTACAGCGGGGGGGATCCTTACAATGAGCAGTTCTTC.

The V gene is TRBV7-6, the J gene TRBJ2-5, with a weak D call TRBD2 (6 bases). The V gene's germline CDR1 is SGHVS and CDR2 FNYEAQ. Trimming pared 6 bases from V and 0 bases from J, leaving 14 bases between. This CDR3 has 15 residues. Written as DNA, the CDR3 is TGTGCCAGCAGACCCTGGGGGGACTACCAAGAGACCCAGTACTTC. Amino acid sequence: CASRPWGDYQETQYF.

The rearrangement joins TRBV20-1 to TRBJ2-5; D ambiguous. This CDR3 contains 16 residues. The germline V gene has CDR1 DFQATT and CDR2 SNEGSKA (reference sequence). The CDR3 nucleotides read TGCAGCGCCCGCCTTAAGGAGCCCCGGCCCCAAGAGACCCAGTACTTC. Amino acid sequence: CSARLKEPRPQETQYF.

This sequence joins TRBV19 and TRBJ2-3; D might be TRBD1 (6 bases). CDR1 is LNHDA and CDR2 is SQIVND in the germline V gene (reference sequence). The CDR3 spans 15 residues. The V end lost 3 bases, the J end lost 1 base, and 11 bases lay between the germline ends. Here the CDR3 reads CASSMVAGGTDTQYF. In DNA, the CDR3 is TGTGCCAGTAGTATGGTGGCAGGGGGCACAGATACGCAGTATTTT.

This sequence joins TRBV24-1 and TRBJ1-2; D remains unclear. Germline V lookup: CDR1 KGHDR, CDR2 SFDVKD. Trimming shortened V by 7 bases and J by 6 bases, and 14 bases separated the two germline ends. The CDR3 has 13 residues. The CDR3 here is CATSVTHQNGYTF. The CDR3 bases are TGTGCCACCAGCGTCACGCACCAGAATGGCTACACCTTC.

This chain connects TRBV5-1 to TRBJ2-2, with 12 bases aligning to TRBD2. Germline V gene data show CDR1 as SGHRS and CDR2 as YFSETQ. With V trimmed by 2 bases and J by 0 bases, 14 bases remained unmatched. The length of the CDR3 is 21 residues. The CDR3, as DNA: TGCGCCAGCAGCTTTCGCCCCGGGACTAGCGGGTTCGTTGCGAACACCGGGGAGCTGTTTTTT. Translating it yields CASSFRPGTSGFVANTGELFF. The complete variable domain, with remaining parts taken from reference TRBV5-1 and TRBJ2-2, reads KAGVTQTPRYLIKTRGQQVTLSCSPISGHRSVSWYQQTPGQGLQFLFEYFSETQRNKGNFPGRFSGRQFSNSRSEMNVSTLELGDSALYLCASSFRPGTSGFVANTGELFFGEGSRLTVL.

This clonotype was seen only a few times. The chain employs TRBV25-1 and TRBJ2-3; the D gene is possibly TRBD1 (5 bases). CDR1 and CDR2 from the germline V gene are MGHDK and SYGVNS. CDR3 length: 16 residues. V lost 8 bases, J lost 1 base, and 19 bases lay in between. The chain's CDR3 is CASHCPGPEGTDTQYF. CDR3 DNA sequence: TGTGCCAGCCACTGTCCAGGGCCAGAGGGCACAGATACGCAGTATTTT.

There are a few counts of this clonotype. The chain recombines TRBV7-9 with TRBJ2-1; D may be TRBD2 (6 bases). CDR1 and CDR2 (germline): SEHNR, FQNEAQ (reference sequence). The ends were cut back, 2 bases at V and 4 bases at J, with 12 bases in the middle. This CDR3 is 15 amino acids long. The CDR3 DNA sequence: TGTGCCAGCAGCTTAAGTATCGGAGGGTACAATGAGCAGTTCTTC. It codes for CASSLSIGGYNEQFF.

This clonotype was detected a few times. The chain links TRBV9 to TRBJ2-3, with a weak D call TRBD1 (6 bases). V lost 1 base, J lost 1 base, and 13 bases lay in between. The germline gives CDR1 SGDLS, CDR2 YYNGEE. This CDR3 region has 16 residues. DNA of the CDR3: TGTGCCAGCAGCGTACCCAGGGACATTGGCACAGATACGCAGTATTTT. It is translated as CASSVPRDIGTDTQYF.

The V call is TRBV5-5, the J call TRBJ2-1; 14 nucleotides align to TRBD2. The CDR3 runs to 20 residues. With V trimmed by 0 bases and J by 6 bases, 14 bases remained unmatched. Germline CDR1 SGHKS, CDR2 YYEKEE (reference sequence). Here the CDR3 DNA reads TGTGCCAGCAGCTTGGTTTTTGTTGTCTCCGGGACTAGCGGGAGCAATGAGCAGTTCTTC. Translated, it gives CASSLVFVVSGTSGSNEQFF.

This clonotype was observed at least ten times. The chain is built from TRBV15 and TRBJ2-1; 9 bases are shared with TRBD2. After removal of 6 bases from V and 3 bases from J, the junction contained 12 bases not matched to a gene. The V gene's germline CDR1 is LNHNV and CDR2 YYDKDF (reference sequence). The CDR3 is made up of 17 amino acids. The CDR3 coding sequence is TGTGCCACCAGGTTGGACATATTAGCGGGAGACTACAATGAGCAGTTCTTC. Translated: CATRLDILAGDYNEQFF.

The J gene is TRBJ2-7, the V gene TRBV4-1; D is possibly TRBD1 (7 bases). Germline lookup yields CDR1 MGHRA and CDR2 YSYEKL. The CDR3 is 14 residues long. V was cut by 1 base and J by 5 bases, with 12 bases left in between. CDR3 loop: CASSQVVRGDEQYF. CDR3 DNA sequence: TGCGCCAGCAGCCAAGTAGTCAGGGGGGACGAGCAGTACTTC.

This clonotype was seen only a few times. The chain employs TRBV7-9 and TRBJ2-1, with a tentative D call TRBD1 (5 bases). The CDR3 is made up of 14 amino acids. V lost 3 bases to trimming and J lost 4 bases, with 10 bases between them. Germline-derived CDR1 and CDR2 are SEHNR and FQNEAQ (reference sequence). This CDR3 reads CASSFPGPYNEQFF. The CDR3 DNA sequence: TGTGCCAGCAGCTTCCCAGGGCCGTACAATGAGCAGTTCTTC.

This clonotype was detected only a few times. This CDR3 reads CASSYDWNTEAFF. Written as DNA, the CDR3 is TGTGCCAGCAGTTACGACTGGAACACTGAAGCTTTCTTT. The V and J genes are TRBV12-3 or TRBV12-4 and TRBJ1-1; D remains unclear. V gave up 4 bases and J gave up 1 base, with 7 bases separating them. CDR3 size: 13 residues.

J is TRBJ1-2 and V is TRBV5-1, with D hard to call. CDR3 length equals 14 residues. Per the germline V gene, CDR1 is SGHRS and CDR2 is YFSETQ. Trimming cost V 4 bases and J 5 bases, with 15 bases left between them. This CDR3 is CASSPTGELYGYTF. CDR3 DNA sequence: TGCGCCAGCAGCCCCACCGGGGAACTATATGGCTACACCTTC.

This clonotype has a handful of counts. This chain uses TRBV7-9 with TRBJ2-4; D is perhaps TRBD1 or TRBD2 (6 bases each). The CDR3 covers 15 residues. V dropped 5 bases and J dropped 5 bases, with 16 bases sitting between them. Germline V gene sequence: CDR1 SEHNR, CDR2 FQNEAQ (reference sequence). The CDR3 is CASSGARGRENIQYF. The CDR3 bases are TGTGCCAGCAGCGGTGCTCGGGGGCGGGAAAACATTCAGTACTTC.

V is TRBV7-9 and J is TRBJ1-4, with TRBD1 as a possible D gene (5 bases). V shed 3 bases and J shed 5 bases, with 13 bases lying between them. CDR1 and CDR2 from the germline V gene are SEHNR and FQNEAQ (reference sequence). The CDR3 has 15 residues. The CDR3 nucleotides read TGTGCCAGCAGCTTGGGCCAGGGAGTAAATGAAAAACTGTTTTTT. This encodes CASSLGQGVNEKLFF.

In this sample, this clonotype turned up a few times. V is TRBV7-2 and J is TRBJ2-7; 10 bases align to TRBD1. V lost 0 bases, J lost 1 base, and 3 bases stayed unmatched. CDR3 size: 16 residues. Germline lookup yields CDR1 SGHTA and CDR2 FQGNSA. The CDR3 DNA reads as TGTGCCAGCAGCTTAGCGAAGGGACAGGGGTCCTACGAGCAGTACTTC. This encodes CASSLAKGQGSYEQYF.

This clonotype showed up just a few times. The V and J genes are TRBV5-6 and TRBJ2-1; D not resolved. V was cut by 4 bases and J by 8 bases, with 10 bases left in between. Per the germline V gene, CDR1 is SGHDT and CDR2 is YYEEEE. The CDR3 length is 12 residues. This chain's CDR3 is CASSRSAHEQFF. CDR3 DNA: TGTGCCAGCAGCCGATCCGCCCATGAGCAGTTCTTC.

The rearrangement links TRBV15 to TRBJ2-7; D is uncertain. Germline CDR1 LNHNV, CDR2 YYDKDF (reference sequence). Trimming cost V 0 bases and J 2 bases, with 11 bases left between them. The CDR3 is 15 amino acids. The CDR3 DNA is TGTGCCACCAGCAGAGATACTGGTACACCCTACGAGCAGTACTTC. Protein product: CATSRDTGTPYEQYF.

This clonotype was observed a few times. The chain links TRBV7-2 to TRBJ1-2, with unresolved D. The CDR3 extends over 13 amino acids. In germline, CDR1 is SGHTA, CDR2 FQGNSA. Trimming removed 1 base at V and 3 bases at J, with 6 bases between. The CDR3 loop is CASSLGPYYGYTF. The CDR3 coding sequence is TGTGCCAGCAGCTTAGGGCCCTACTATGGCTACACCTTC.

The rearrangement links TRBV27 to TRBJ2-2, with D possibly matching TRBD2 (6 bases). CDR1 is MNHEY, CDR2 SMNVEV, per germline (reference sequence). V lost 0 bases to trimming and J lost 5 bases, with 10 bases between them. CDR3 size: 15 residues. The chain's CDR3 is CASSLSSGVTGELFF. In DNA, the CDR3 is TGTGCCAGCAGTTTATCTAGCGGAGTGACCGGGGAGCTGTTTTTT.

V and J are TRBV12-3 or TRBV12-4 and TRBJ2-1, with 8 bases that match TRBD2. CDR3 size: 15 residues. The V gene end was trimmed by 6 bases and the J gene end by 6 bases; junction bases not matched to a gene: 10. The DNA of the CDR3 is TGTGCCAGCAGCCCAATTATGAGCGGGAGCAATGAGCAGTTCTTC. Translated: CASSPIMSGSNEQFF.